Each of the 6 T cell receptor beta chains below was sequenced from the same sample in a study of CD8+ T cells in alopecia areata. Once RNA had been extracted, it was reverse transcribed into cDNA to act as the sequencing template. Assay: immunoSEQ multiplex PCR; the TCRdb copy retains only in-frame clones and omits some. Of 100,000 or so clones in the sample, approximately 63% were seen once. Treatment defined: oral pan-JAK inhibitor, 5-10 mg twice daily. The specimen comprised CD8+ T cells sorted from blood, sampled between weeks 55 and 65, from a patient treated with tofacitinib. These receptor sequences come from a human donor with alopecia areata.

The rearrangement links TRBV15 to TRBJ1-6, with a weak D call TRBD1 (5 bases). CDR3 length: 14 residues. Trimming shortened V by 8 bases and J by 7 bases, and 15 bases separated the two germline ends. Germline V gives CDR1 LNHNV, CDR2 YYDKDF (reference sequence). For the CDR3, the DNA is TGTGCCACCTCCCCGGGGGTCAACAATTCACCCCTCCACTTT. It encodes CATSPGVNNSPLHF. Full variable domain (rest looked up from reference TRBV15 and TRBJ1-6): DAMVIQNPRYQVTQFGKPVTLSCSQTLNHNVMYWYQQKSSQAPKLLFHYYDKDFNNEADTPDNFQSRRPNTSFCFLDIRSPGLGDTAMYLCATSPGVNNSPLHFGNGTRLTVT.

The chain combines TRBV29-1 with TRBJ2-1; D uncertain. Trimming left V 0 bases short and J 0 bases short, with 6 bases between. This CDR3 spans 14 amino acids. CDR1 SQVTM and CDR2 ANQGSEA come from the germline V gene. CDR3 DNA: TGCAGCGTTGAAGACGGTCTCTCCTACAATGAGCAGTTCTTC. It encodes CSVEDGLSYNEQFF.

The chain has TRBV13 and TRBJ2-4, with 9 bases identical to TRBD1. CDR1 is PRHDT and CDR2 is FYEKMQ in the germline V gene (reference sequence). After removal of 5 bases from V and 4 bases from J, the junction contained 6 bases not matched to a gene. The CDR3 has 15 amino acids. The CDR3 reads CASSSPGTGKNIQYF. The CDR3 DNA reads TGTGCCAGCAGCAGTCCCGGGACAGGGAAAAACATTCAGTACTTC.

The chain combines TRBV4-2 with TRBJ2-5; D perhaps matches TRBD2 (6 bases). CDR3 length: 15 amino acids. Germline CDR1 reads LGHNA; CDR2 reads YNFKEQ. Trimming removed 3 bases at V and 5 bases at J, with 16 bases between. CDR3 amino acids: CASSQGVRLGETQYF. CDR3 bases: TGTGCCAGCAGCCAGGGGGTTCGACTAGGGGAGACCCAGTACTTC.

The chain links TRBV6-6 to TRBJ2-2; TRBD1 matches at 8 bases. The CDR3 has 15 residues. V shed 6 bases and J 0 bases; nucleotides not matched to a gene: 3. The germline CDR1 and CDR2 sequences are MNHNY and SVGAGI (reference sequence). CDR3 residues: CASSRQGTNTGELFF. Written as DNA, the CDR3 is TGTGCCAGCAGCCGACAGGGGACGAACACCGGGGAGCTGTTTTTT.

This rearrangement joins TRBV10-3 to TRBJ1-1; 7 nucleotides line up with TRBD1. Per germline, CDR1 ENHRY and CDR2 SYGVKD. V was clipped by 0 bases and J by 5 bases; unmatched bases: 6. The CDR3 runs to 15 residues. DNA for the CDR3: TGTGCCATCAGTGAGTCGGACAGGAGGTGGACTGAAGCTTTCTTT. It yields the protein CAISESDRRWTEAFF.